The 17 T cell receptor beta chains listed next were all sequenced from one sample in a study of blood T cell repertoires in COVID-19. This table comes from immunoSEQ multiplex PCR, and its TCRdb copy is limited to in-frame clones, with some not included. The sample shows about 200,000 clones, around 80% of them seen only once. Sequenced input: peripheral blood. The receptors stem from a woman aged 80 or over with active or convalescent COVID-19.

This clone has only a few counts. Additional DNA sequences in this sample encode the identical CDR3. The chain employs TRBV3-1 (or the pseudogene TRBV3-2) and TRBJ1-2; D might be TRBD1 (6 bases). The CDR3 is 15 residues long. V was clipped by 4 bases and J by 0 bases, with 12 bases between them. Germline CDR1 LGHDT, CDR2 YNNKEL (reference sequence). The CDR3 coding sequence is TGTGCCAGCAGCCGATCGGACAGTACTAACTATGGCTACACCTTC. Encoded protein: CASSRSDSTNYGYTF.

J is TRBJ2-1 and V is TRBV11-2; no reliable D call. The CDR3 consists of 11 residues. Trimming stripped 1 base from V and 10 bases from J, with 5 bases between. Germline V gene sequence: CDR1 SGHAT, CDR2 FQNNGV. This chain's CDR3 is CASSLAREQFF. In DNA form, the CDR3 reads TGTGCCAGCAGCTTAGCCCGGGAGCAGTTCTTC. The entire variable domain, with the rest obtained from reference TRBV11-2 and TRBJ2-1, is as follows: EAGVAQSPRYKIIEKRQSVAFWCNPISGHATLYWYQQILGQGPKLLIQFQNNGVVDDSQLPKDRFSAERLKGVDSTLKIQPAKLEDSAVYLCASSLAREQFFGPGTRLTVL.

The chain joins TRBV11-2 to TRBJ2-5; D possibly corresponds to TRBD1 (5 bases). This CDR3 has 18 amino acids. Germline V gene lookup returns CDR1 SGHAT and CDR2 FQNNGV. Between the trimmed V and J ends, which lost 4 bases and 3 bases, there was a span of 24 bases. The CDR3 nucleotides read TGTGCCAGCAGCTCCCGACATGGACGTGACAGAAATAAAGAGACCCAGTACTTC. Amino acid sequence: CASSSRHGRDRNKETQYF.

This clone has more than one count but fewer than ten. V gene TRBV5-5 combines with J gene TRBJ2-3; 11 nucleotides match TRBD2. V was clipped by 5 bases and J by 4 bases; unmatched bases: 12. In germline, CDR1 is SGHKS, CDR2 YYEKEE (reference sequence). The length of the CDR3 is 17 residues. The CDR3 nucleotides read TGTGCCAGCAGTCACCTACCCGGGACTAGCGGTCCAGATACGCAGTATTTT. As protein: CASSHLPGTSGPDTQYF.

The rearrangement uses TRBV3-1 (or the pseudogene TRBV3-2) and TRBJ1-2; D unresolved. The CDR3 extends over 12 amino acids. The germline V gene encodes CDR1 LGHDT and CDR2 YNNKEL (reference sequence). Trimming cost V 11 bases and J 3 bases, with 13 bases left between them. The DNA for the CDR3 is TGTGCCGTAGCGACTGACCACTATGGCTACACCTTC. This codes for CAVATDHYGYTF.

This clone was observed once. The CDR3 DNA is TGTGCCAGCAGCTCCTCCTACGCCGACAGGAAGGCGTACTTC. It is translated as CASSSSYADRKAYF. V usage is TRBV7-3 and J usage is TRBJ2-7, with D possibly matching TRBD1 (6 bases). V was pared by 4 bases and J by 12 bases, with 22 bases between. This CDR3 is 14 amino acids long. The germline V gene has CDR1 SGHTA and CDR2 FQGTGA.

CDR3 amino acids: CASSGSWTGGSFTEAFF. The CDR3, as DNA: TGTGCCAGCAGCGGGAGTTGGACAGGGGGCTCATTCACTGAAGCTTTCTTT. V is TRBV5-4 and J is TRBJ1-1; 11 bases map to TRBD1. Germline V gene lookup returns CDR1 SGHNT and CDR2 YYREEE (reference sequence). The CDR3 spans 17 residues. The ends lost 4 bases at V and 4 bases at J; junction bases unmatched: 12. Drawing the rest from reference TRBV5-4 and TRBJ1-1, the complete variable domain is ETGVTQSPTHLIKTRGQQVTLRCSSQSGHNTVSWYQQALGQGPQFIFQYYREEENGRGNFPPRFSGLQFPNYSSELNVNALELDDSALYLCASSGSWTGGSFTEAFFGQGTRLTVV.

The J gene is TRBJ1-1, the V gene TRBV5-1, with a tentative D call TRBD1 (6 bases). This CDR3 has 15 amino acids. The germline V gene encodes CDR1 SGHRS and CDR2 YFSETQ. Between the trimmed V and J ends, which lost 2 bases and 5 bases, there was a span of 16 bases. CDR3 DNA: TGCGCCAGCAGCTTACAACAGGGTTTCTCTACTGAAGCTTTCTTT. This codes for CASSLQQGFSTEAFF.

J is TRBJ2-7 and V is TRBV11-2, with 9 nucleotides matching TRBD2. Germline CDR1 and CDR2: SGHAT and FQNNGV. The V and J ends lost 5 bases and 1 base, in that order; junction bases with no gene match: 9. The CDR3 is 16 residues long. This CDR3 is CASSPRRSGGSYEQYF. Written as DNA, the CDR3 is TGTGCCAGCAGCCCCCGGAGAAGCGGGGGGTCCTACGAGCAGTACTTC.

The J gene is TRBJ1-1, the V gene TRBV3-1 (or the pseudogene TRBV3-2); D not resolved. The CDR3 has 16 residues. CDR1 and CDR2 from the germline V gene are LGHDT and YNNKEL (reference sequence). The V gene lost 0 bases and the J gene lost 0 bases, with 11 bases spanning the gap. For the CDR3, the DNA is TGTGCCAGCAGCCAAGATTTGGGTCGGGTGAACACTGAAGCTTTCTTT. Its protein product is CASSQDLGRVNTEAFF.

The chain combines TRBV6-5 with TRBJ1-5, with 7 bases fitting TRBD1. Germline V gives CDR1 MNHEY, CDR2 SVGAGI. V dropped 6 bases and J dropped 2; count of bases not matched to a gene: 7. This CDR3 is built from 15 residues. CDR3 protein: CASSDPGQGNQPQHF. The CDR3, as DNA: TGTGCCAGCAGCGACCCAGGACAGGGCAATCAGCCCCAGCATTTT.

This clone was detected only a few times. V is TRBV30 and J is TRBJ1-1; D is undetermined. This CDR3 is built from 13 residues. The V gene lost 4 bases and the J gene lost 4 bases, with 13 bases spanning the gap. Per the germline V gene, CDR1 is GTSNPN and CDR2 is SVGIG (reference sequence). The chain's CDR3 is CAWNSWRGTEAFF. In nucleotides, the CDR3 is TGTGCCTGGAACTCATGGCGGGGCACTGAAGCTTTCTTT. The complete variable domain, with remaining parts taken from reference TRBV30 and TRBJ1-1, reads SQTIHQWPATLVQPVGSPLSLECTVEGTSNPNLYWYRQAAGRGLQLLFYSVGIGQISSEVPQNLSASRPQDRQFILSSKKLLLSDSGFYLCAWNSWRGTEAFFGQGTRLTVV.

The chain uses TRBV19 and TRBJ2-2; 8 nucleotides match TRBD2. CDR3 size: 16 residues. In germline, CDR1 is LNHDA, CDR2 SQIVND (reference sequence). V dropped 4 bases and J dropped 1; count of bases not matched to a gene: 5. The CDR3 protein is CASSKGAGGNTGELFF. The CDR3 DNA reads as TGTGCCAGTAGTAAGGGTGCGGGGGGGAACACCGGGGAGCTGTTTTTT.

The genes are TRBV6-5 and TRBJ1-1, with a weak D call TRBD1 (6 bases). The V gene lost 7 bases and the J gene lost 0 bases, with 9 bases spanning the gap. The CDR3 runs 13 residues. Germline CDR1 and CDR2: MNHEY and SVGAGI. The CDR3 DNA reads as TGTGCCAGCATACAGGGTTTGAACACTGAAGCTTTCTTT. It yields the protein CASIQGLNTEAFF.

This clone was seen a handful of times. The chain carries TRBV15 and TRBJ1-2; TRBD1 agrees at 7 bases. The CDR3 spans 17 residues. V was pared by 0 bases and J by 0 bases, with 7 bases of the junction left unmatched. In germline, CDR1 is LNHNV, CDR2 YYDKDF (reference sequence). CDR3: CATSRDAWDRANYGYTF. The CDR3 DNA reads as TGTGCCACCAGCAGAGATGCTTGGGACAGAGCTAACTATGGCTACACCTTC.

This clone was seen once. V usage is TRBV28 and J usage is TRBJ2-3; 16 bases map to TRBD2. The CDR3 runs 16 residues. V lost 4 bases and J lost 6; bases outside the gene matches: 4. The germline CDR1 and CDR2 sequences are MDHEN and SYDVKM. CDR3 DNA: TGTGCCAGCAGTTGGGGACTAGCGGGGGGGCCGGATACGCAGTATTTT. Amino acids: CASSWGLAGGPDTQYF.

The CDR3 DNA is TGTGCCAGCAGCTTAGGGACAGGTGGCGAGCAGTACTTC. It specifies CASSLGTGGEQYF. V gene TRBV11-2 combines with J gene TRBJ2-7, with 7 nucleotides matching TRBD1. J was trimmed by 6 bases and V by 1 base; bases with no gene match: 3. The CDR3 is 13 amino acids. CDR1 is SGHAT, CDR2 FQNNGV, per germline.